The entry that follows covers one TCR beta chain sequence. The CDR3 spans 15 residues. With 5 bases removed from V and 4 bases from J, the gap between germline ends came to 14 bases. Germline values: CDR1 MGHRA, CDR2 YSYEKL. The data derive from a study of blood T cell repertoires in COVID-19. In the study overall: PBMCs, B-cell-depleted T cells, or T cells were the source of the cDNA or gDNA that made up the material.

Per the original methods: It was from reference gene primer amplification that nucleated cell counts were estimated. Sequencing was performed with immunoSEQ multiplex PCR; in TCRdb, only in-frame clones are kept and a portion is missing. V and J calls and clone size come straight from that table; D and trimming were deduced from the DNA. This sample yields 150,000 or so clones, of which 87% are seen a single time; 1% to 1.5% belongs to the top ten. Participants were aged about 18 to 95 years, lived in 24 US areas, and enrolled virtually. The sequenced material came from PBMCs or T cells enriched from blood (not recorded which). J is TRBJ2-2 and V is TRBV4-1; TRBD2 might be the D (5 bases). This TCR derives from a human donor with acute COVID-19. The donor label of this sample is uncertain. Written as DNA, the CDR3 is TGCGCCAGCAGCTCACCGCTCGGGGTCACCGGGGAGCTGTTTTTT. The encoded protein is CASSSPLGVTGELFF.